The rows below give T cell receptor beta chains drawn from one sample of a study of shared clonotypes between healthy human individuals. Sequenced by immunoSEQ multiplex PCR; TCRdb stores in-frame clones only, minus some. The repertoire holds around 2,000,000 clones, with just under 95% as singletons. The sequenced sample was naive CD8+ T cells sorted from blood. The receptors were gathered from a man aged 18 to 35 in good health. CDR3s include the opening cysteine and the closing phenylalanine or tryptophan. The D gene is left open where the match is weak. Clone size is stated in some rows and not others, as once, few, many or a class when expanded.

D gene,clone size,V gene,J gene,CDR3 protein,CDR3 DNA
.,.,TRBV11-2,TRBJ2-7,CASSLNGFYEQYF,TGTGCCAGCAGCTTAAACGGGTTCTACGAGCAGTACTTC
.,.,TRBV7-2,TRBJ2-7,CASSNPKDVRYEQYF,TGTGCCAGCAGCAACCCGAAGGATGTTCGGTACGAGCAGTACTTC
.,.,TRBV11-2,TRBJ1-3,CASSLGQGWDTIYF,TGTGCCAGCAGCTTAGGGCAGGGCTGGGACACCATATATTTT
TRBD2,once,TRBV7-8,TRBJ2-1,CASSLSGSSYNEQFF,TGTGCCAGCAGCTTGAGCGGGAGCTCCTACAATGAGCAGTTCTTC
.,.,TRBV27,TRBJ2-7,CASSFSDAYEQYF,TGTGCCAGCAGTTTTTCCGATGCCTACGAGCAGTACTTC
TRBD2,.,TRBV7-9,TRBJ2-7,CASSFEAGGTVDEQYF,TGTGCCAGCAGCTTTGAAGCGGGAGGCACGGTGGACGAGCAGTACTTC
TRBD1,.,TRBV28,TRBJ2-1,CASETGGLYNEQFF,TGTGCCAGCGAGACAGGGGGCCTTTACAATGAGCAGTTCTTC
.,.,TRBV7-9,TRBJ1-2,CASSLDGLPPGYGYTF,TGTGCCAGCAGCTTAGATGGACTCCCTCCAGGCTATGGCTACACCTTC
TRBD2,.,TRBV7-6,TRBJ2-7,CASSLVAGGEQYF,TGTGCCAGCAGCTTAGTAGCGGGTGGAGAGCAGTACTTC
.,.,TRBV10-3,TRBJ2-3,CAIRGWDGPPGDTQYF,TGTGCCATCAGGGGTTGGGATGGACCCCCGGGAGATACGCAGTATTTT
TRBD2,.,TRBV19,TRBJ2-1,CASSPSGAPNEQFF,TGTGCCAGTAGTCCAAGCGGGGCCCCCAATGAGCAGTTCTTC
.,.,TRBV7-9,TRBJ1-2,CASIPGPINGYTF,TGTGCCAGCATCCCTGGGCCGATTAACGGCTACACCTTC
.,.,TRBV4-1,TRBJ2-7,CASSQDLSSYEQYF,TGCGCCAGCAGCCAAGATCTTTCCAGCTACGAGCAGTACTTC
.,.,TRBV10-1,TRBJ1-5,CAHRGRQPQHF,TGCGCCCATCGAGGACGTCAGCCCCAGCATTTT
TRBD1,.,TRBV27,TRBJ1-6,CASSLSQGATYNSPLHF,TGTGCCAGCAGTTTATCTCAGGGGGCCACCTATAATTCACCCCTCCACTTT
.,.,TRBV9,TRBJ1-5,CASSTGEQPQHF,TGTGCCAGCAGCACAGGAGAGCAGCCCCAGCATTTT
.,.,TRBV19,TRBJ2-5,CASSADLEETQYF,TGTGCCAGTAGTGCCGACTTGGAAGAGACCCAGTACTTC
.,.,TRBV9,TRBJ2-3,CASSVGDISTDTQYF,TGTGCCAGCAGCGTAGGAGACATAAGCACAGATACGCAGTATTTT
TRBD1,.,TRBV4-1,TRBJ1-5,CASSRPGQGAFQPQHF,TGCGCCAGCAGCCGACCGGGACAGGGGGCATTTCAGCCCCAGCATTTT
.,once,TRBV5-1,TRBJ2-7,CASSLEATAYEQYF,TGCGCCAGCAGCTTGGAAGCGACAGCCTACGAGCAGTACTTC
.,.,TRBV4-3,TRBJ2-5,CASSQDSEETQYF,TGCGCCAGCAGCCAAGATAGCGAAGAGACCCAGTACTTC
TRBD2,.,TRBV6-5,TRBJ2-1,CASSPSGSGYNEQFF,TGTGCCAGCAGTCCGAGCGGGAGTGGATACAATGAGCAGTTCTTC
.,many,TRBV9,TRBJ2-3,CASSAGADSTDTQYF,TGTGCCAGCAGCGCCGGGGCAGATAGCACAGATACGCAGTATTTT
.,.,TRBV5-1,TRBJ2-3,CASSLFGDTQYF,TGCGCCAGCAGCTTGTTCGGGGATACGCAGTATTTT
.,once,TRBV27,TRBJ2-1,CASSWQHPNEQFF,TGTGCCAGCAGTTGGCAGCACCCCAATGAGCAGTTCTTC
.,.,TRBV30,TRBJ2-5,CAWSVTAGTETQYF,TGTGCCTGGAGTGTAACCGCGGGAACCGAGACCCAGTACTTC
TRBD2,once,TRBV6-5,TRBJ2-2,CASSFSGDATGELFF,TGTGCCAGCAGTTTTAGCGGGGACGCCACCGGGGAGCTGTTTTTT
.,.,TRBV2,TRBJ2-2,CASSEGAGEGTGELFF,TGTGCCAGCAGTGAAGGTGCAGGGGAAGGCACCGGGGAGCTGTTTTTT
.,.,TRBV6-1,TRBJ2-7,CASQGGIGEQYF,TGTGCCAGCCAGGGGGGGATCGGCGAGCAGTACTTC
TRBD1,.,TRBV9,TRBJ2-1,CASSPQTGMHEQFF,TGTGCCAGCAGCCCTCAGACAGGGATGCATGAGCAGTTCTTC
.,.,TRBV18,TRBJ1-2,CASSPPRTDNYTF,TGTGCCAGCTCACCACCGCGGACGGATAACTACACCTTC
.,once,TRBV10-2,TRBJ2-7,CASSEGQEQYF,TGCGCCAGCAGTGAGGGACAGGAGCAGTACTTC
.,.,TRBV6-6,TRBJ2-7,CASRVVDPDYEQYF,TGTGCCAGCCGGGTCGTGGACCCCGACTACGAGCAGTACTTC
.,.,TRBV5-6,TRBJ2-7,CASSLGVAYEQYF,TGTGCCAGCAGCTTAGGGGTCGCCTACGAGCAGTACTTC
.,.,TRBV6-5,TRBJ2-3,CASSYRAAGTDTQYF,TGTGCCAGCAGTTACAGGGCAGCAGGCACAGATACGCAGTATTTT
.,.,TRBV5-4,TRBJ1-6,CASSLKTSPLHF,TGTGCCAGCAGCTTAAAAACCTCACCCCTCCACTTT
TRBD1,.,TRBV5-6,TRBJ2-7,CASSWDRHYEQYF,TGTGCCAGCAGCTGGGACAGGCACTACGAGCAGTACTTC
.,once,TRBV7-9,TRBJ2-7,CASSTGLRDYEQYF,TGTGCCAGCAGCACAGGACTGCGCGACTACGAGCAGTACTTC
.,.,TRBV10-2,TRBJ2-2,CASSETGQYTGELFF,TGCGCCAGCAGTGAGACCGGACAATACACCGGGGAGCTGTTTTTT
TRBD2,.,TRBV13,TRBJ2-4,CASSLEGGTKNIQYF,TGTGCCAGCAGCTTGGAGGGAGGGACCAAAAACATTCAGTACTTC
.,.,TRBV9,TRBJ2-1,CASSVGLTGNYNEQFF,TGTGCCAGCAGCGTCGGACTAACGGGGAACTACAATGAGCAGTTCTTC
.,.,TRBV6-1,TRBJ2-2,CASSERGGGTNTGELFF,TGTGCCAGCAGTGAACGGGGAGGGGGCACGAACACCGGGGAGCTGTTTTTT
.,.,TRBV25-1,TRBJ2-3,CASSEWGTDTQYF,TGTGCCAGCAGTGAATGGGGCACAGATACGCAGTATTTT
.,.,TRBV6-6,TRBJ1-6,CASSYEGASYNSPLHF,TGTGCCAGCAGTTACGAAGGGGCCTCCTATAATTCACCCCTCCACTTT
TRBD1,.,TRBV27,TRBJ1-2,CASSVRTGGGYTF,TGTGCCAGCAGTGTACGGACAGGGGGCGGGTACACCTTC
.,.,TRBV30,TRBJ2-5,CAWTAAGVSPETQYF,TGTGCCTGGACTGCGGCAGGGGTTAGCCCAGAGACCCAGTACTTC